The 14 T cell receptor beta chains below come from one sample, sequenced in a study of early T cells in non-severe SARS-CoV-2 infection. TCRdb recomputed calls from the 5' RACE reads with MiXCR, one row per CDR3 protein. The sample gives 32,000 or so distinct CDR3 sequences, 5.5% to 7.5% of which show up once; less than 6% is in the top ten. The sequencing input was whole blood. These receptor sequences come from an adult who was a healthcare worker with PCR-confirmed SARS-CoV-2 infection or an uninfected control (not recorded which).

Concerning this clonotype: A much larger clone differs by one base, so this may be a read error. The CDR3 DNA follows: TGCGCCAGCAGCCGTTTTTTGGGTGAGCAGTTCTTC. It translates to CASSRFLGEQFF. The V gene is TRBV5-1, the J gene TRBJ2-1, with D unresolved. Germline V gene lookup returns CDR1 SGHRS and CDR2 YFSETQ. V dropped 4 bases and J dropped 9 bases, with 11 bases sitting between them. This CDR3 has 12 amino acids.

This clonotype was counted many times. The J gene is TRBJ2-1, the V gene TRBV7-8, with 12 bases aligning to TRBD2. The CDR3 sequence is 14 residues long. V shed 7 bases, J shed 5 bases, and the junction held 3 bases outside the gene matches. Germline CDR1 and CDR2: SGHVS and FQNEAQ. CDR3 loop: CASMPSGRDNEQFF. CDR3 sequence (DNA): TGTGCCAGCATGCCTAGCGGGAGGGACAATGAGCAGTTCTTC.

This clonotype was counted between two and nine times. CDR3 in amino acids: CASSTGSYEQYF. The CDR3 nucleotides are TGTGCCAGCAGCACCGGGTCCTACGAGCAGTACTTC. The chain joins TRBV28 to TRBJ2-7, with unresolved D. V lost 6 bases to trimming and J lost 1 base, with 7 bases between them. This CDR3 contains 12 residues. The germline CDR1 and CDR2 sequences are MDHEN and SYDVKM.

In this sample, this clonotype turned up a few times. J is TRBJ2-1 and V is TRBV7-9; D possibly uses TRBD1 or TRBD2 (5 bases each). V was pared by 0 bases and J by 8 bases, with 14 bases between. The CDR3 is 15 residues long. Germline CDR1 reads SEHNR; CDR2 reads FQNEAQ (reference sequence). In nucleotides, the CDR3 is TGTGCCAGCAGCTTAGCCGGGACCTACGCCGATGAGCAGTTCTTC. Amino acids: CASSLAGTYADEQFF.

There are a few counts of this clonotype. The chain uses TRBV6-1 and TRBJ2-5; D call uncertain. V dropped 9 bases and J dropped 5 bases, with 13 bases sitting between them. Germline CDR1 is MNHNS and CDR2 is SASEGT. The CDR3 is 12 residues long. Written as DNA, the CDR3 is TGTGCCAGTCGAAAGTCACTCGAGACCCAGTACTTC. This gives the protein CASRKSLETQYF.

This clonotype has more than one count but fewer than ten. This chain links TRBV18 with TRBJ2-7; perhaps D is TRBD1 or TRBD2 (5 bases each). With 3 bases removed from V and 0 bases from J, the gap between germline ends came to 6 bases. This CDR3 spans 13 amino acids. Germline CDR1 and CDR2: KGHSH and LQKENI. CDR3 in amino acids: CASSPGTSYEQYF. Here the CDR3 DNA reads TGTGCCAGCTCACCCGGGACCTCCTACGAGCAGTACTTC.

This clonotype has more than one count but fewer than ten. The chain links TRBV20-1 to TRBJ1-1; D is unclear. The ends were cut back, 0 bases at V and 1 base at J, with 12 bases in the middle. This CDR3 contains 15 residues. Germline loops: CDR1 DFQATT, CDR2 SNEGSKA (reference sequence). The CDR3 loop reads CSARDPRGANTEAFF. The CDR3 DNA is TGCAGTGCTAGAGACCCAAGAGGAGCGAACACTGAAGCTTTCTTT.

The sample holds many counts of this clonotype. The chain employs TRBV6-2 or TRBV6-3 and TRBJ2-1; D unresolved. The CDR3 length is 13 residues. V was cut by 5 bases and J by 9 bases, with 14 bases left in between. CDR1 is MNHEY and CDR2 is SVGEGT in the germline V gene. This CDR3 reads CASSITPKGEQFF. The CDR3 region has the DNA TGTGCCAGCAGTATCACTCCGAAGGGTGAGCAGTTCTTC.

Many counts were recorded for this clonotype. The gene calls are TRBV5-1 and TRBJ2-3; D possibly corresponds to TRBD2 (5 bases). V was clipped by 5 bases and J by 0 bases, with 10 bases between them. The CDR3 consists of 14 residues. Germline values: CDR1 SGHRS, CDR2 YFSETQ. Written as DNA, the CDR3 is TGCGCCAGCAGACTGGAGGCTAGCACAGATACGCAGTATTTT. Translation gives CASRLEASTDTQYF.

This clonotype occurred a few times. The J gene is TRBJ2-7, the V gene TRBV20-1; 13 bases align to TRBD2. In germline, CDR1 is DFQATT, CDR2 SNEGSKA (reference sequence). This CDR3 spans 15 amino acids. V lost 5 bases, J lost 3 bases, and 7 bases stayed unmatched. This chain's CDR3 is CSAATGTSGNYEQYF. The CDR3, as DNA: TGCAGTGCTGCTACCGGGACTAGCGGGAACTACGAGCAGTACTTC.

This clonotype occurred many times. The chain couples TRBV4-3 to TRBJ2-6; no firm D call. The CDR3 runs 15 residues. The V end lost 1 base, the J end lost 1 base, and 5 bases lay between the germline ends. Per germline, CDR1 LGHNA and CDR2 YSLEER. For the CDR3, the DNA is TGCGCCAGCAGCCAAGTGGGGTCTGGGGCCAACGTCCTGACTTTC. Translation gives CASSQVGSGANVLTF.

This clonotype appeared a few times. The rearrangement links TRBV18 to TRBJ2-5; D is possibly TRBD1 or TRBD2 (5 bases each). Trimming stripped 4 bases from V and 5 bases from J, with 8 bases between. The length of the CDR3 is 12 residues. The V gene's germline CDR1 is KGHSH and CDR2 LQKENI. The CDR3 DNA reads TGTGCCAGCTCACGAGGGGAGGAGACCCAGTACTTC. Its protein product is CASSRGEETQYF.

This clonotype was seen only a few times. The chain carries TRBV6-1 and TRBJ2-3, with D perhaps matching TRBD1 or TRBD2 (7 bases each). V lost 11 bases and J lost 2, with 14 bases in between. Germline loops: CDR1 MNHNS, CDR2 SASEGT. The CDR3 sequence is 13 residues long. This CDR3 reads CAGGDSSTDTQYF. CDR3 bases: TGTGCCGGGGGGGACAGCTCCACAGATACGCAGTATTTT.

For the CDR3, the DNA is TGTGCCAGCAGTGCCCAGGGGGGCTTGAACACTGAAGCTTTCTTT. This encodes CASSAQGGLNTEAFF. V usage is TRBV27 and J usage is TRBJ1-1; TRBD1 matches at 7 bases. From germline, CDR1 is MNHEY and CDR2 SMNVEV (reference sequence). The CDR3 contains 15 residues. V lost 5 bases, J lost 0 bases, and 6 bases stayed unmatched.